The 14 T cell receptor beta chains in this list originate from one sample, sequenced in a study of T cell repertoires in cytomegalovirus infection (dated by TCRdb to the late 2010s). For sequencing, an Illumina HiSeq 1500 was employed. The public reads were reanalyzed by TCRdb: fastp trimming at Q25, MiXCR alignment, in-frame beta chains only. Rows matching on CDR3 protein sequence are summarized as one entry with the most common DNA and genes. The sample table records 250,000 to 300,000 distinct CDR3 sequences; roughly 13% of these occur just once. The top ten clonotypes cover around 8.7% of the sample. The sequenced material came from PBMCs. Every receptor here comes from a human donor in good health (CMV status not recorded). Some clones in this sample may be carry-over from other donors' samples.

This clonotype has only a few counts. The V call is TRBV5-4, the J call TRBJ2-2; TRBD2 matches at 7 bases. Germline V gene sequence: CDR1 SGHNT, CDR2 YYREEE (reference sequence). The CDR3 consists of 15 residues. With 3 bases clipped from V and 9 bases from J, the junction kept 11 bases outside the gene matches. The CDR3 region has the DNA TGTGCCAGCAGCTCCGTTCCTAGCGGAAATCGGGAGCTGTTTTTT. This encodes CASSSVPSGNRELFF.

This clonotype was seen a few times. The gene calls are TRBV11-1 and TRBJ1-2, with D hard to call. V was shortened by 2 bases and J by 1 base, with 8 bases between the two germline ends. The CDR3 covers 14 residues. The germline V gene has CDR1 SGHAT and CDR2 FQDESV (reference sequence). CDR3 coding DNA: TGTGCCAGCAGCTTAACAGACCATAACTATGGCTACACCTTC. Translated: CASSLTDHNYGYTF.

This clonotype was counted at least ten times. The rearrangement links TRBV7-2 to TRBJ2-1, with TRBD2 identical over 10 bases. The CDR3 totals 17 residues. The V gene's germline CDR1 is SGHTA and CDR2 FQGNSA. V lost 5 bases and J lost 3; bases outside the gene matches: 10. The DNA for the CDR3 is TGTGCCAGCAGCCCCCTCCCTCTAGCGGGAGTCTACAATGAGCAGTTCTTC. This gives the protein CASSPLPLAGVYNEQFF.

This clonotype was observed a handful of times. The chain recombines TRBV19 with TRBJ2-1; the match to TRBD2 covers 14 bases. V lost 4 bases to trimming and J lost 7 bases; unmatched junction nucleotides: 12. The CDR3 spans 18 residues. Germline values: CDR1 LNHDA, CDR2 SQIVND (reference sequence). This CDR3 reads CASSTFTSTSGRGNEQFF. The DNA of the CDR3 is TGTGCCAGTAGTACATTCACATCGACTAGCGGGAGGGGGAATGAGCAGTTCTTC.

This clonotype turned up a few times. The genes are TRBV7-6 and TRBJ2-2; D might be TRBD2 (6 bases). CDR1 is SGHVS and CDR2 is FNYEAQ in the germline V gene. The CDR3 loop spans 18 amino acids. The V end lost 2 bases, the J end lost 1 base, and 17 bases lay between the germline ends. The chain's CDR3 is CASSLIAAGTGNTGELFF. The CDR3, as DNA: TGTGCCAGCAGCTTAATCGCGGCGGGGACTGGGAACACCGGGGAGCTGTTTTTT.

This clonotype was observed a few times. The gene calls are TRBV6-2 or TRBV6-3 and TRBJ1-3, with 8 bases that match TRBD1. Germline loops: CDR1 MNHEY, CDR2 SVGEGT. The CDR3 covers 14 residues. With V trimmed by 7 bases and J by 5 bases, 7 bases remained unmatched. In nucleotides, the CDR3 is TGTGCCAGCACTAGGACAGGGATACGAAACACCATATATTTT. Protein: CASTRTGIRNTIYF.

The chain recombines TRBV20-1 with TRBJ1-2, with 8 bases identical to TRBD1. The CDR3 consists of 14 residues. CDR1 and CDR2 from the germline V gene are DFQATT and SNEGSKA (reference sequence). J lost 7 bases, V lost 3 bases, and 10 bases had no gene match. CDR3 sequence: CSARNQQGGSGYTF. In DNA, the CDR3 is TGCAGTGCTAGGAACCAACAGGGGGGTAGTGGCTACACCTTC.

This clonotype has just a few counts. This chain connects TRBV18 to TRBJ2-1; D gene unclear. The CDR3 has 15 residues. Trimming cost V 0 bases and J 3 bases, with 9 bases left between them. In germline, CDR1 is KGHSH, CDR2 LQKENI. Here the CDR3 reads CASSPPGQDYNEQFF. The CDR3 DNA is TGTGCCAGCTCACCACCAGGCCAGGACTACAATGAGCAGTTCTTC.

The CDR3 sequence is CATSAVEGFGYTF. The CDR3 DNA reads TGTGCCACCAGTGCCGTTGAGGGATTCGGCTACACCTTC. The rearrangement links TRBV24-1 to TRBJ1-2; the D is unclear. The V and J ends lost 5 bases and 8 bases respectively, with 14 bases between them. Germline assignment: CDR1 KGHDR and CDR2 SFDVKD. The CDR3 runs 13 residues.

At least ten counts were recorded for this clonotype. The chain employs TRBV28 and TRBJ1-6, with D perhaps matching TRBD1 (6 bases). The germline V gene has CDR1 MDHEN and CDR2 SYDVKM. Trimming took off 5 bases at V and 7 bases at J, with 12 bases between the two ends. The CDR3 spans 14 residues. Written as DNA, the CDR3 is TGTGCCAGCAGTCAAAACAGGGAGAATTCACCCCTCCACTTT. Protein sequence: CASSQNRENSPLHF.

The chain has TRBV10-3 and TRBJ1-3; 8 bases fit TRBD1. With V trimmed by 8 bases and J by 4 bases, 22 bases remained unmatched. Germline V gene lookup returns CDR1 ENHRY and CDR2 SYGVKD. The CDR3 consists of 19 residues. The CDR3 spells CAIGQGPFDSTTPGNTIYF. The CDR3 region has the DNA TGTGCCATCGGACAGGGCCCTTTTGACAGTACCACCCCAGGAAACACCATATATTTT.

This clonotype has at least ten counts. CDR3 sequence: CASSPRLTSQTGANVLTF. DNA of the CDR3: TGTGCCAGCAGCCCCAGATTGACCAGCCAGACTGGGGCCAACGTCCTGACTTTC. V gene TRBV7-2 combines with J gene TRBJ2-6; D is unresolved. Germline assignment: CDR1 SGHTA and CDR2 FQGNSA. The CDR3 totals 18 residues. Trimming left V 5 bases short and J 2 bases short, with 19 bases between.

This clonotype was seen a few times. This chain joins TRBV28 and TRBJ2-3, with D perhaps TRBD2 (6 bases). The CDR3 sequence is 16 residues long. CDR1 is MDHEN and CDR2 is SYDVKM in the germline V gene. V lost 4 bases to trimming and J lost 0 bases, with 14 bases between them. The CDR3: CASSWGGQASTDTQYF. CDR3 coding DNA: TGTGCCAGCAGTTGGGGAGGCCAAGCTAGCACAGATACGCAGTATTTT.

In its sample, this clonotype was seen many times. The gene calls are TRBV7-9 and TRBJ2-4; D gene unclear. CDR1 and CDR2 (germline): SEHNR, FQNEAQ (reference sequence). V was shortened by 2 bases and J by 8 bases, with 22 bases between the two germline ends. The length of the CDR3 is 17 residues. The CDR3 loop reads CASSLFRQSVLFDIQYF. CDR3 nucleotide sequence: TGTGCCAGCAGCTTATTCCGGCAAAGCGTTCTCTTTGACATTCAGTACTTC.